Below are 30 T cell receptor beta chains sequenced from a single sample in a study of CD8+ T cells in alopecia areata. As the sequencing template, cDNA was produced by extracting RNA and reverse transcribing it. Method: immunoSEQ multiplex PCR; TCRdb's copy keeps in-frame clones and lacks some. This sample carries roughly 110,000 clones, none of them present only once. Material: lesional skin. These receptors all come from a C3H/HeJ mouse with alopecia areata. This line is of MHC haplotype H2-k.

In this sample, this clone turned up many times. Mouse names are used for the genes. The read ends 4 residues early relative to the CDR3; the germline J gene fills the gap. This sequence joins TRBV1 and TRBJ2-1; D may be TRBD1 (6 bases). The V end was cut by 2 bases, the J end by 3 bases, with 11 bases between. Germline V CDR1 and CDR2: NSQYPW, LRSPGD (reference sequence). The CDR3 is 15 residues long. The DNA read from the CDR3 is TGCACCTGCAGTGCAAGCCAGGGGAGCTATGCT. It specifies CTCSASQGSYA. The CDR3 reads in full as CTCSASQGSYAEQFF.

A word on this clone: Mouse gene names apply. The CDR3 end lies 4 residues beyond the end of the read and is filled in from the germline J gene. The rearrangement joins TRBV13-1 to TRBJ2-1; tentatively, D is TRBD2 (5 bases). V lost 3 bases, J lost 3 bases, and 13 bases lay in between. The CDR3 loop spans 15 amino acids. Germline V gene sequence: CDR1 NSHNY, CDR2 SYGAGN. CDR3 region: CASSGGWGGYAEQFF. CDR3 DNA (partial): TGTGCCAGCAGTGGGGGATGGGGAGGCTATGCT.

A remark on this clone: Genes and germline are mouse. The read terminates 4 residues ahead of where the CDR3 ends, so the germline J gene completes it. The J gene is TRBJ1-1, the V gene TRBV13-3; no clear D. From germline, CDR1 is NNHDY and CDR2 SYVADS. V shed 3 bases and J shed 1 base, with 10 bases lying between them. The CDR3 is made up of 14 amino acids. The CDR3 here is CASSGDKLNTEVFF. The DNA read from the CDR3 is TGTGCCAGCAGTGGAGACAAACTAAACACA.

This clone turned up a few times. The TCRdb protein fails to match the DNA translation at residue 12; the protein reported here was translated from the DNA. Germline and genes: mouse. Read sequence stops 3 residues before the CDR3 end, and the germline J gene provides the missing end. The chain links TRBV19 to TRBJ1-3; D is ambiguous. The germline CDR1 and CDR2 sequences are FNHDT and SITEND (reference sequence). The CDR3 covers 15 residues. V was cut by 5 bases and J by 0 bases, with 12 bases left in between. The CDR3 sequence: CASSRDTDSGNTLYF. The DNA read from the CDR3 is TGTGCCAGCAGCCGCGATACAGATTCTGGAAATACG.

This clone was observed a few times. Mouse gene names and germline throughout. The read ends 4 residues before the CDR3 terminus; that terminus is restored from the germline J gene. The rearrangement uses TRBV1 and TRBJ2-4, with 9 bases matching TRBD2. This CDR3 is built from 14 residues. Germline lookup yields CDR1 NSQYPW and CDR2 LRSPGD (reference sequence). CDR3 in amino acids: CTCSASGGGNTLYF. The CDR3 DNA, read in part, is TGCACCTGCAGTGCTTCTGGGGGGGGAAAC. Drawing the rest from reference TRBV1 and TRBJ2-4, the complete variable domain is VTLLEQNPRWRLVPRGQAVNLRCILKNSQYPWMSWYQQDLQKQLQWLFTLRSPGDKEVKSLPGADYLATRVTDTELRLQVANMSQGRTLYCTCSASGGGNTLYFGAGTRLSVL.

This clone was recorded a few times. Gene labels here are mouse ones. The read ends 4 residues shy of where the CDR3 ends; the end is completed using the germline J gene. This chain joins TRBV1 and TRBJ1-1, with D maybe TRBD1 (6 bases). Germline values: CDR1 NSQYPW, CDR2 LRSPGD (reference sequence). The CDR3 length is 15 residues. V gave up 5 bases and J gave up 0 bases, with 13 bases separating them. The CDR3 spells CTCSSPQGSNTEVFF. The covered CDR3 bases are TGCACCTGCAGTTCTCCACAGGGCTCAAACACA.

This clone came up a few times. The gene symbols are mouse symbols. The read falls 4 residues short of the CDR3 end, and the missing part is taken from the germline J gene. The chain joins TRBV13-3 to TRBJ1-4; 10 bases fit TRBD1. CDR3 length: 15 amino acids. Germline V gene lookup returns CDR1 NNHDY and CDR2 SYVADS. The covered CDR3 bases are TGTGCCAGCACCCCCCGGGACAGGGGCGGCGAA. Its protein product is CASTPRDRGGE. The complete CDR3 protein is CASTPRDRGGERLFF. Full variable domain (outside the CDR3, taken from reference TRBV13-3 and TRBJ1-4): EAAVTQSPRSKVAVTGGKVTLSCHQTNNHDYMYWYRQDTGHGLRLIHYSYVADSTEKGDIPDGYKASRPSQENFSLILELASLSQTAVYFCASTPRDRGGERLFFGHGTKLSVL.

To note about this clone: Genes and germline come from the mouse. Coverage ceases 4 residues before the CDR3 finishes, and the germline J gene fills in the end. The chain combines TRBV19 with TRBJ1-1, with D possibly TRBD1 on 6 matching bases. CDR3 length: 14 amino acids. Per the germline V gene, CDR1 is FNHDT and CDR2 is SITEND (reference sequence). Trimming cost V 5 bases and J 3 bases, with 14 bases left between them. The CDR3 sequence: CASSLRGGDTEVFF. The sequenced CDR3 bases are TGTGCCAGCAGCCTCAGGGGAGGGGACACA.

A word on this clone: These gene names are mouse names. The sequenced CDR3 bases are TGTGCCAGCAGCCCCGGCCTGGGGCAATAT. Protein product: CASSPGLGQY. The whole CDR3 region reads CASSPGLGQYEQYF. The chain recombines TRBV13-1 with TRBJ2-7; D is possibly TRBD2 (6 bases). From the germline J gene comes the end of the CDR3, since the read stops 4 residues before it. This CDR3 has 14 amino acids. Germline V lookup: CDR1 NSHNY, CDR2 SYGAGN.

Regarding this clone: The genes are named according to mouse. The read falls 4 residues short of the CDR3 end, and the missing part is taken from the germline J gene. The chain has TRBV1 and TRBJ2-7; D unclear. V was cut by 4 bases and J by 0 bases, with 7 bases left in between. Germline CDR1 and CDR2: NSQYPW and LRSPGD (reference sequence). The CDR3 sequence is 13 residues long. The DNA read from the CDR3 is TGCACCTGCAGTGGAGGTTTCTCCTAT. Translating it yields CTCSGGFSY. The full CDR3 is CTCSGGFSYEQYF.

On this clone: Mouse germline and gene names are used. The CDR3 end is not reached by the read, which stops 4 residues before it; the germline J gene fills it in. The chain links TRBV5 to TRBJ2-1; 12 nucleotides agree with TRBD1. This CDR3 contains 15 residues. Per germline, CDR1 LGHNA and CDR2 YNLKQL (reference sequence). V lost 5 bases and J lost 6; bases outside the gene matches: 5. The CDR3 sequence is CASSEGTGGRAEQFF. The sequenced CDR3 bases are TGTGCCAGCAGCGAGGGGACAGGGGGCCGTGCT.

This clone occurred a few times. Germline and genes: mouse. Coverage ceases 4 residues before the CDR3 finishes, and the germline J gene fills in the end. The chain carries TRBV1 and TRBJ2-4; 10 positions agree with TRBD2. There are 16 residues in the CDR3. Trimming at V came to 1 base and at J to 0 bases, leaving 1 base not matched to a gene. Germline lookup yields CDR1 NSQYPW and CDR2 LRSPGD (reference sequence). CDR3 sequence: CTCSAGDWGSQNTLYF. Incomplete CDR3 DNA: TGCACCTGCAGTGCAGGGGACTGGGGAAGTCAAAAC.

Many counts were recorded for this clone. Genes and germline come from the mouse. The part of the CDR3 DNA that was read is TGTGCCAGCAGTTACGACATTGCAAACTCC. It yields the protein CASSYDIANS. From start to end, the CDR3 is CASSYDIANSDYTF. The rearrangement joins TRBV13-3 to TRBJ1-2; D unresolved. The read ends 4 residues before the CDR3 terminus; that terminus is restored from the germline J gene. CDR1 and CDR2 (germline): NNHDY, SYVADS. The germline V and J ends were trimmed by 4 bases and 0 bases, with 10 bases remaining between them. The CDR3 extends over 14 amino acids.

Worth noting for this clone: The germline and genes are mouse ones. The sequence runs out 4 residues before the end of the CDR3; the remainder is reconstructed from the germline J gene. The rearrangement joins TRBV19 to TRBJ2-2; 12 bases match TRBD1. From germline, CDR1 is FNHDT and CDR2 SITEND (reference sequence). The CDR3 sequence is 15 residues long. The ends lost 4 bases at V and 4 bases at J; junction bases unmatched: 2. This CDR3 is CASSPGQGATGQLYF. The CDR3 DNA, read in part, is TGTGCCAGCAGTCCGGGACAGGGGGCCACCGGG.

In its sample, this clone was seen many times. Gene labels here are mouse ones. The read ends 4 residues early relative to the CDR3; the germline J gene fills the gap. The chain employs TRBV1 and TRBJ1-4; D might be TRBD1 (6 bases). Trimming shortened V by 0 bases and J by 0 bases, and 8 bases separated the two germline ends. The CDR3 runs to 16 residues. Germline CDR1 is NSQYPW and CDR2 is LRSPGD (reference sequence). This CDR3 is CTCSAEGQFSNERLFF. CDR3 DNA (partial): TGCACCTGCAGTGCAGAGGGACAATTTTCCAACGAA. The variable domain in full, completed from reference TRBV1 and TRBJ1-4, reads VTLLEQNPRWRLVPRGQAVNLRCILKNSQYPWMSWYQQDLQKQLQWLFTLRSPGDKEVKSLPGADYLATRVTDTELRLQVANMSQGRTLYCTCSAEGQFSNERLFFGHGTKLSVL.

This clone was seen a few times. Mouse gene names apply. The CDR3 end falls 4 residues outside the read, so it is completed with the germline J gene. The chain recombines TRBV17 with TRBJ2-4, with TRBD1 as a possible D gene (6 bases). Germline CDR1 is MNHDT and CDR2 is YYDKIL. This CDR3 is 13 amino acids long. Partial CDR3 DNA: TGTGCTAGCAGTCCCCGGGACAAAAAC. It translates to CASSPRDKN. The CDR3, in full, reads CASSPRDKNTLYF.

This clone was seen more than once but under ten times. Each gene name is a mouse one. CDR3 sequence reads: CASSLGTGGSQNTLYF. Partial CDR3 DNA: TGTGCCAGCAGTTTAGGAACTGGGGGTAGTCAAAAC. The genes are TRBV13-3 and TRBJ2-4, with 8 positions matching TRBD2. Sequencing ends 4 residues short of the CDR3 end; the germline J gene provides the rest. The junction had 7 bases not matched to a gene; V was cut back by 4 bases and J by 0 bases. This CDR3 is built from 16 residues. Germline V lookup: CDR1 NNHDY, CDR2 SYVADS.

Notes on this clone: The listed genes are named as in mouse. The read finishes 4 residues shy of the CDR3 end, and the germline J gene is used to complete it. V gene TRBV13-3 combines with J gene TRBJ2-3, with 10 nucleotides matching TRBD1. V trimming: 4 bases; J trimming: 0 bases; junction bases outside the gene matches: 11. CDR3 length equals 18 residues. Germline CDR1 is NNHDY and CDR2 is SYVADS. This CDR3 is CASSRGQGFPSSAETLYF. The covered CDR3 bases are TGTGCCAGCAGTAGGGGACAGGGGTTCCCCTCTAGTGCAGAA.

This clone occurred a few times. Gene names are mouse gene names. Coverage ceases 4 residues before the CDR3 finishes, and the germline J gene fills in the end. J is TRBJ2-7 and V is TRBV17; the match to TRBD1 covers 10 bases. Germline V gives CDR1 MNHDT, CDR2 YYDKIL. The CDR3 runs to 15 residues. The CDR3 here is CASSRVGTGVDEQYF. The DNA read from the CDR3 is TGTGCTAGCAGTAGAGTCGGGACAGGGGTTGAT.

On this clone itself: The genes and germline here are from mouse. The observed sequence ends 4 residues before the CDR3 terminus, with the missing tail filled in from the germline J gene. The rearrangement links TRBV13-1 to TRBJ2-7, with 9 bases fitting TRBD2. The CDR3 runs to 13 residues. Germline V gives CDR1 NSHNY, CDR2 SYGAGN. The CDR3 DNA, read in part, is TGTGCCAGCAGCCGGACTGGGGTGTAT. Protein product: CASSRTGVY. The full CDR3 protein is CASSRTGVYEQYF.

This clone has a handful of counts. Mouse names are used for the genes. The CDR3 DNA, read in part, is TGTGCCAGCAGTCTCCAGGGGGGCCAAGAC. This translates into CASSLQGGQD. In full, the CDR3 is CASSLQGGQDTQYF. The V call is TRBV19, the J call TRBJ2-5; tentatively, D is TRBD1 (7 bases). Read data end 4 residues before the CDR3 end; the end is taken from the germline J gene. Germline V gene sequence: CDR1 FNHDT, CDR2 SITEND (reference sequence). Trimming removed 4 bases at V and 2 bases at J, with 11 bases between. The length of the CDR3 is 14 residues.

This clone turned up a few times. TCRdb's protein and the translated DNA diverge at residue 13; the protein reported here is the translation of the DNA. Gene names and germline refer to mouse. CDR3 bases read: TGTGCCAGCAGCGCCGGGACAGGGTGGTATAATTCGCCC. Protein product: CASSAGTGWYNSP. The full CDR3 sequence reads CASSAGTGWYNSPLYF. The chain carries TRBV19 and TRBJ1-6; TRBD1 aligns across 9 bases. Sequencing ends 3 residues short of the CDR3 end; the germline J gene provides the rest. Being an ORF, TRBJ1-6 has a function that is uncertain. Germline assignment: CDR1 FNHDT and CDR2 SITEND (reference sequence). With V trimmed by 5 bases and J by 4 bases, 7 bases remained unmatched. This CDR3 contains 16 residues.

This clone has a count of ten or more. Mouse gene names and germline throughout. The CDR3 extends 4 residues past the end of the read, so its final part is completed from the germline J gene. The J gene is TRBJ2-1, the V gene TRBV1; 7 nucleotides agree with TRBD1. The CDR3 runs to 14 residues. Germline CDR1 is NSQYPW and CDR2 is LRSPGD (reference sequence). V lost 4 bases and J lost 1; bases outside the gene matches: 1. The CDR3 DNA, read in part, is TGCACCTGCAGTGACAGGGGAAACTATGCT. It is translated as CTCSDRGNYA. The whole CDR3 is CTCSDRGNYAEQFF.

Concerning this clone: Mouse gene names apply. The read ends 4 residues early relative to the CDR3; the germline J gene fills the gap. This chain uses TRBV13-3 with TRBJ2-4; 13 bases are a match to TRBD2. From germline, CDR1 is NNHDY and CDR2 SYVADS. V dropped 1 base and J dropped 3; count of bases not matched to a gene: 5. This CDR3 has 17 residues. The CDR3 DNA, read in part, is TGTGCCAGCAGTGATTGGACTGGGGGGGCGGACCAAAAC. This codes for CASSDWTGGADQN. The full CDR3 reads CASSDWTGGADQNTLYF.

In this sample, this clone turned up a few times. Genes and germline are mouse. The read ends 4 residues before the CDR3 terminus; that terminus is restored from the germline J gene. The chain combines TRBV13-3 with TRBJ2-1; 11 nucleotides match TRBD2. The CDR3 is 14 amino acids. Germline V gene data show CDR1 as NNHDY and CDR2 as SYVADS. This CDR3 is CASTDWGVGAEQFF. The DNA read from the CDR3 is TGTGCCAGCACGGACTGGGGGGTAGGGGCT.

This clone was observed a handful of times. Genes and germline come from the mouse. The missing CDR3 end, 4 residues past where the read stops, is filled in from the germline J gene. The chain links TRBV13-3 to TRBJ1-2; D may be TRBD1 (5 bases). In germline, CDR1 is NNHDY, CDR2 SYVADS. V was shortened by 1 base and J by 0 bases, with 10 bases between the two germline ends. The CDR3 sequence is 15 residues long. The sequenced part of the CDR3 DNA is TGTGCCAGCAGTGATCGACAGCCTGCAAACTCC. Protein sequence: CASSDRQPANS. From start to end, the CDR3 is CASSDRQPANSDYTF.

This clone has ten or more counts. Each gene name is a mouse one. From the germline J gene comes the end of the CDR3, since the read stops 4 residues before it. Distinct nucleotide sequences in the sample also encode this CDR3. This chain joins TRBV13-3 and TRBJ2-1; 10 bases line up with TRBD2. CDR3 length: 16 amino acids. Trimming cost V 0 bases and J 1 base; bases outside gene matches: 1. The V gene's germline CDR1 is NNHDY and CDR2 SYVADS. CDR3 in amino acids: CASSDAGLGNYAEQFF. Incomplete CDR3 DNA: TGTGCCAGCAGTGATGCGGGACTGGGGAACTATGCT.

There are a few counts of this clone. The protein listed by TCRdb differs at residue 12 from the translated DNA, so the DNA translation is shown. Gene labels here are mouse ones. The sequenced fragment ends 3 residues before the CDR3 boundary, so the rest is inferred from the germline J gene. This chain uses TRBV19 with TRBJ1-3; 7 bases line up with TRBD1. Germline-derived CDR1 and CDR2 are FNHDT and SITEND (reference sequence). The V segment lost 4 bases and the J segment 0 bases; nucleotides outside the gene matches: 4. The CDR3 covers 15 residues. CDR3: CASSRQGDSGNTLYF. The CDR3 bases that were read are TGTGCCAGCAGTCGACAGGGAGATTCTGGAAATACG.

A note on this clone: Gene names and germline refer to mouse. The DNA ends 4 residues before the CDR3 does, and the rest of the CDR3 is filled in from the germline J gene. The genes are TRBV13-3 and TRBJ1-4, with D perhaps matching TRBD1 (6 bases). Between the trimmed V and J ends, which lost 0 bases and 0 bases, there was a span of 12 bases. The CDR3 spans 17 residues. The germline gives CDR1 NNHDY, CDR2 SYVADS. The CDR3 spells CASSDATDRFSNERLFF. Incomplete CDR3 DNA: TGTGCCAGCAGTGATGCGACGGACAGATTTTCCAACGAA.

This clone was counted only a few times. Mouse gene names and germline throughout. The sequenced CDR3 bases are TGTGCCACCACAGATATTTCCAACGAA. It is translated as CATTDISNE. The whole CDR3 sequence reads CATTDISNERLFF. The genes are TRBV13-3 and TRBJ1-4; D ambiguous. The read stops 4 residues short of the end of the CDR3; the missing end is completed from the germline J gene. Per the germline V gene, CDR1 is NNHDY and CDR2 is SYVADS. The germline V and J ends were trimmed by 9 bases and 0 bases, with 9 bases remaining between them. The CDR3 totals 13 residues.